The sequence of this T cell receptor (beta chain) was determined in a study of blood T cell repertoires in COVID-19 (dated by TCRdb to about 2020). About the study as a whole: Collaborator samples came from the United States, Italy and Spain and covered acute and convalescent phases of COVID-19. The prospective study material was composed of cDNA or gDNA derived from T cells, B-cell-depleted T cells, or PBMCs. Deeply sampled blood TCRbeta repertoires from subjects exposed to, actively infected with, or recovered from COVID-19 were included in the dataset. The repertoires were made available in a free public database intended to serve as a resource for research on the immune response to SARS-CoV-2. Samples were obtained from the ongoing ImmuneRACE study (first 160 participants) and from 1,254 subjects provided by 6 global collaborators. A de-identified subject ID, COVID-19 status, age in years and sex were almost always included in the sample metadata. Where available, HLA class I and class II types were obtained from metadata supplied by the sample provider rather than from assay-based typing. Results and caveats for the whole study, not just this receptor: The amount of clinical and demographic metadata varied by source and participant and was provided uncurated.

A remark on this clone: Its antigen is currently not known. No quality values exist for individual bases; no much larger clone is one base distant.

Taken from the germline V gene (reference sequence), the CDR1 and CDR2 loops are SEHNR and FQNEAQ. Relative to germline, V is missing 5 bases and J is missing 6 bases, with 7 bases of the junction outside any gene match. The CDR3 contains 14 residues, cysteine and phenylalanine counted. CDR3 DNA only is kept here, 42 bases in frame from base 1. In the prospective study, participants were roughly 18 to 89 years old, resided in approximately 22 geographic areas of the United States, and were enrolled through a virtual design. Cohort assignment in the prospective study relied on participant-reported clinical history from a screening survey and a study questionnaire. Exposed participants were defined as having been in contact with someone with a PCR-confirmed or clinician-diagnosed COVID-19 case within 2 weeks of study entry. Mobile phlebotomists in the prospective study collected whole blood, serum and a nasopharyngeal or oropharyngeal swab from every participant. Participants in the prospective study had the option to provide additional blood draws and questionnaires over a roughly two-month period. Prospective study blood samples were shipped either frozen or at room temperature before DNA extraction.

TCRbeta CDR3 regions were amplified from genomic DNA using the immunoSEQ Assay, a bias-controlled multiplex PCR. In the original analysis: The number of nucleated cells in each sample was estimated by amplification of reference gene primers within the assay. To quantify the absolute abundance of each unique TCRbeta CDR3 rearrangement, sequence reads were collapsed and filtered. For each sample, productive Simpson clonality was calculated by taking the square root of Simpson's diversity index across productive rearrangements. In its TCRdb copy, this immuneACCESS table keeps in-frame sequences only and misses some clones. Where compared with another copy, unresolved V genes explain less than half of these, and the others have no known cause. V, J and clone size are taken as reported in that table, and D and trimming were inferred from the DNA itself. The sample table contains about 220,000 clones; only one count was recorded for around 90% of them. The top ten clonotypes cover over 12% of the sample.

This TCR derives from a man under 40 who had been exposed to COVID-19. Here the chain combines TRBV7-9 and TRBJ1-2, and 9 junction bases match TRBD1. Sequenced input: PBMCs or T cells enriched from blood (not recorded which). This receptor carries the CDR3 CASSQTGGFNGYTF. The DNA reads as follows: TGTGCCAGCAGCCAAACAGGGGGCTTTAATGGCTACACCTTC.